The rows below give T cell receptor beta chains drawn from one sample of a study of shared clonotypes between healthy human individuals. The table came from immunoSEQ multiplex PCR; TCRdb's copy has only in-frame clones and leaves some out. The data show roughly 850,000 clones, roughly 96% seen once. The sequenced sample consisted of naive CD8+ T cells sorted from blood. The receptor set was obtained from a young man in good health. CDR3s include the opening cysteine and the closing phenylalanine or tryptophan. D genes are given only for firm matches. Size is stated for part of the rows, as once, few or many counts, or as a class when the clone is expanded.

j_call	cdr3_length	clone_size	d_call	v_call	cdr3_aa	cdr3_nt
TRBJ1-5	14	-	-	TRBV10-2	CASRPTGFNQPQHF	TGCGCCAGCAGACCAACAGGGTTTAATCAGCCCCAGCATTTT
TRBJ2-1	15	-	-	TRBV28	CASTRFLGGGNEQFF	TGTGCCAGCACCCGGTTCTTGGGAGGTGGGAATGAGCAGTTCTTC
TRBJ2-7	15	-	-	TRBV2	CASSEVPGFAYEQYF	TGTGCCAGCAGTGAAGTCCCGGGTTTTGCCTACGAGCAGTACTTC
TRBJ1-2	15	-	-	TRBV2	CASSESGEWDYGYTF	TGTGCCAGCAGTGAAAGTGGGGAGTGGGACTATGGCTACACCTTC
TRBJ2-2	18	-	TRBD2	TRBV2	CATNPGASGRSGTGELFF	TGTGCCACCAACCCCGGGGCTAGCGGGAGATCGGGCACCGGGGAGCTGTTTTTT
TRBJ1-1	15	-	-	TRBV27	CASSSMGSGWAEAFF	TGTGCCAGCAGTTCAATGGGTTCTGGTTGGGCTGAAGCTTTCTTT
TRBJ2-7	13	-	-	TRBV2	CASRVRGLYEQYF	TGTGCCAGCAGGGTTAGGGGTCTGTACGAGCAGTACTTC
TRBJ2-7	15	-	TRBD2	TRBV6-6	CASSYSIGTTYEQYF	TGTGCCAGCAGTTACTCGATTGGGACTACCTACGAGCAGTACTTC
TRBJ2-1	16	-	TRBD1	TRBV7-9	CASSVNRGRLYNEQFF	TGTGCCAGCAGTGTGAACAGGGGGCGCCTCTACAATGAGCAGTTCTTC
TRBJ2-7	14	-	-	TRBV27	CASSFGPNSYEQYF	TGTGCCAGCAGTTTTGGCCCGAACTCCTACGAGCAGTACTTC
TRBJ2-7	13	once	TRBD2	TRBV27	CASSSGLAREQYF	TGTGCCAGCAGTTCGGGACTAGCGCGGGAGCAGTACTTC
TRBJ2-7	15	once	-	TRBV28	CASSEGQLISYEQYF	TGTGCCAGCAGTGAAGGACAGCTCATAAGCTACGAGCAGTACTTC
TRBJ1-5	17	-	-	TRBV27	CASSEITAVYSNQPQHF	TGTGCCAGTTCCGAAATTACGGCGGTTTATAGCAATCAGCCCCAGCATTTT
TRBJ1-2	16	-	-	TRBV27	CASTVRASELTYGYTF	TGTGCCAGCACGGTTCGCGCTTCTGAGTTAACCTATGGCTACACCTTC
TRBJ2-2	16	-	TRBD1	TRBV29-1	CSVEKTGVWGTGELFF	TGCAGCGTTGAAAAGACAGGGGTATGGGGCACCGGGGAGCTGTTTTTT
TRBJ2-1	11	-	-	TRBV5-3	CARSLRLVQFF	TGTGCCAGAAGCTTGCGACTAGTCCAGTTCTTC
TRBJ2-1	15	-	TRBD2	TRBV15	CATSRDLSTSAEQFF	TGTGCCACCAGCAGAGATCTCAGTACTAGCGCTGAGCAGTTCTTC
TRBJ2-3	14	-	-	TRBV7-8	CASSLALSSDTQYF	TGTGCCAGCAGCTTAGCGCTATCCTCAGATACGCAGTATTTT
TRBJ1-3	14	-	-	TRBV29-1	CSVRGPAPGNTIYF	TGCAGCGTTAGGGGACCGGCCCCTGGAAACACCATATATTTT
TRBJ1-2	15	-	-	TRBV28	CASSRHVAPNYGYTF	TGTGCCAGCAGCCGTCATGTGGCACCGAACTATGGCTACACCTTC
TRBJ2-7	15	-	-	TRBV7-9	CASSSTRGALYEQYF	TGTGCCAGCAGCTCTACTAGGGGCGCATTATACGAGCAGTACTTC
TRBJ2-2	13	-	-	TRBV7-6	CASSRRVGGELFF	TGTGCCAGCAGCCGAAGGGTAGGCGGGGAGCTGTTTTTT
TRBJ2-5	15	-	-	TRBV28	CASSLPSAAQETQYF	TGTGCCAGCAGTTTACCCTCGGCAGCCCAAGAGACCCAGTACTTC
TRBJ1-1	15	-	-	TRBV6-5	CASRASGHFNTEAFF	TGTGCCAGCAGAGCGTCGGGACACTTTAACACTGAAGCTTTCTTT
TRBJ2-1	13	-	-	TRBV7-8	CASSLDRGNEQFF	TGTGCCAGCAGCTTAGATCGGGGGAATGAGCAGTTCTTC
TRBJ1-4	15	-	-	TRBV7-9	CASSPLVSGDEKLFF	TGTGCCAGCAGCCCCCTTGTATCGGGGGATGAAAAACTGTTTTTT
TRBJ2-2	15	-	TRBD2	TRBV29-1	CSAESRVAGVGELFF	TGCAGCGCTGAGTCCCGCGTAGCGGGAGTAGGGGAGCTGTTTTTT
TRBJ1-5	15	-	-	TRBV2	CASSGTEYSNQPQHF	TGTGCCAGCAGTGGGACAGAGTATAGCAATCAGCCCCAGCATTTT
TRBJ2-1	16	-	-	TRBV14	CASSLELVPLYNEQFF	TGTGCCAGCAGCCTAGAACTAGTCCCTCTTTACAATGAGCAGTTCTTC
TRBJ1-1	15	-	-	TRBV28	CASSFPLGGSTEAFF	TGTGCCAGCAGTTTTCCCCTGGGAGGCTCGACTGAAGCTTTCTTT
TRBJ2-7	11	-	-	TRBV28	CASSTNSEQYF	TGTGCCAGCAGTACAAACAGCGAGCAGTACTTC